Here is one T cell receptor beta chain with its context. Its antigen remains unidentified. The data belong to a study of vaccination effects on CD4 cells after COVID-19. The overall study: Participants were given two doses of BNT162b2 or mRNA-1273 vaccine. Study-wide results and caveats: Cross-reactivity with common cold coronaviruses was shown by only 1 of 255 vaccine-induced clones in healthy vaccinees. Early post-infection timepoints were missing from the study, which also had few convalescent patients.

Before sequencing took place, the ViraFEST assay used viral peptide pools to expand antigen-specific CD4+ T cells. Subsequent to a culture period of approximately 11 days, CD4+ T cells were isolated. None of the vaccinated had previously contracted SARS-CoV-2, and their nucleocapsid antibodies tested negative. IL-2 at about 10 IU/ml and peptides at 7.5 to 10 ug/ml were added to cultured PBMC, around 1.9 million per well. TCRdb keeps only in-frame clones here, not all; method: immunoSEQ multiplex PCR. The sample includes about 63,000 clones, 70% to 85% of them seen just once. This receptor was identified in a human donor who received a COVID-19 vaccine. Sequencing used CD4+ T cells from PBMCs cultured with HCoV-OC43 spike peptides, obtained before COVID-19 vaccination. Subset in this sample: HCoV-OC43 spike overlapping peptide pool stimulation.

The CDR3 bases are TGTGCCAGCAGATTCTCACCACCCCAGGGCACAGATACGCAGTATTTT. Protein sequence: CASRFSPPQGTDTQYF. This chain joins TRBV27 and TRBJ2-3; D gene uncertain. With 6 bases removed from V and 1 base from J, the gap between germline ends came to 17 bases. CDR3 length equals 16 residues. Germline V lookup: CDR1 MNHEY, CDR2 SMNVEV (reference sequence).